The clone carrying this TCR beta chain has at least ten counts. This sample is part of a study of naive and memory T cell subsets. Four PCR rounds used nested alpha and beta constant region primers plus the SP2 primer. TCRdb redid the calling of the UMI-ligation and nested PCR reads with MiXCR, one entry per CDR3 protein. The repertoire holds more than 30,000 distinct CDR3 sequences, roughly 9.6% seen once, with about 4% in the top ten. Treatment in this sample: skin biopsy from PPD injection site in Mantoux-positive individual. The library had UMIs added by 3' ligation of an oligonucleotide to TCR cDNA. This TCR came from an adult in good health. The source material was skin, sampled from a tuberculin skin test site.

The CDR3 DNA reads TGTGCCAGCAGCTTATTGAGGGAAACCTACAATGAGCAGTTCTTC. Protein product: CASSLLRETYNEQFF. The rearrangement uses TRBV7-6 and TRBJ2-1; D possibly corresponds to TRBD2 (5 bases). CDR1 is SGHVS, CDR2 FNYEAQ, per germline. Trimming stripped 2 bases from V and 2 bases from J, with 10 bases between. This CDR3 is built from 15 residues.